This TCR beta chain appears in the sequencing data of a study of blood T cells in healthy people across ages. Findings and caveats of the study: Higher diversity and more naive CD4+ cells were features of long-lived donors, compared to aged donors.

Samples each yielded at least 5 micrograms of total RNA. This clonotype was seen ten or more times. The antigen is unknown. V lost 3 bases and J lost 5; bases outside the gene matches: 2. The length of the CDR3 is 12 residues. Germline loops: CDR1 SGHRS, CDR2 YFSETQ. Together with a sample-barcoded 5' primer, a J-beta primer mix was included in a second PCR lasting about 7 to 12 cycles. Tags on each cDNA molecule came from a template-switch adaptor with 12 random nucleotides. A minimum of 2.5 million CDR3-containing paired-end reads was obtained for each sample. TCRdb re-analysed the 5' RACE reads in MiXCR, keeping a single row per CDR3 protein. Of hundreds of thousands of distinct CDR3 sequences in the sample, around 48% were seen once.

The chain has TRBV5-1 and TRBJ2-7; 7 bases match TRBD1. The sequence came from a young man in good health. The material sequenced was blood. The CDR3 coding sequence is TGCGCCAGCAGCTACCAGGGGGACGAGCAGTACTTC. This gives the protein CASSYQGDEQYF.